The 32 T cell receptor beta chains reported below all come from one sample, sequenced in a study of shared clonotypes between healthy human individuals. The data were produced by immunoSEQ multiplex PCR, yet TCRdb's version contains in-frame clones alone and is incomplete. Among 2 million to 2.5 million clones listed, approximately 93% were seen once. The source material was naive CD4+ T cells from PBMCs. Subset described: CD45RA+ positively selected. These receptors were collected from a man aged 18 to 29 in good health. Some clones in this sample may be carry-over from other donors' samples.

The V call is TRBV18, the J call TRBJ1-2; D possibly corresponds to TRBD1 (6 bases). CDR3 length: 15 amino acids. CDR1 is KGHSH, CDR2 LQKENI, per germline. The germline V and J ends were trimmed by 2 bases and 6 bases, with 16 bases remaining between them. The CDR3 DNA reads as TGTGCCAGCTCACCAGACGGACAGAAAGGAGATGGCTACACCTTC. It is translated as CASSPDGQKGDGYTF.

V gene TRBV6-1 combines with J gene TRBJ2-2, with 7 bases aligning to TRBD2. The CDR3 contains 20 residues. Germline CDR1 MNHNS, CDR2 SASEGT. V trimming: 3 bases; J trimming: 5 bases; junction bases outside the gene matches: 21. CDR3 bases: TGTGCCAGCAGTGAGGTTAGCGGGCAAGTTCACAACGGTATAACCGGGGAGCTGTTTTTT. It yields the protein CASSEVSGQVHNGITGELFF.

The J gene is TRBJ1-1, the V gene TRBV19; perhaps TRBD1 as D (6 bases). The V and J ends lost 6 bases and 0 bases respectively, with 17 bases between them. The CDR3 loop spans 16 amino acids. CDR1 LNHDA and CDR2 SQIVND come from the germline V gene (reference sequence). The CDR3: CASSLMRGSLNTEAFF. The CDR3 bases are TGTGCCAGTAGCCTAATGAGGGGGTCTTTGAACACTGAAGCTTTCTTT.

The CDR3 DNA reads TGTGCCAGCAGCTTAGCCAGGAACACTGAAGCTTTCTTT. Its protein is CASSLARNTEAFF. The V and J genes are TRBV7-6 and TRBJ1-1; D call uncertain. V shed 0 bases and J shed 1 base, with 3 bases lying between them. The germline V gene encodes CDR1 SGHVS and CDR2 FNYEAQ. CDR3 size: 13 residues.

This chain links TRBV29-1 with TRBJ2-2; D might be TRBD2 (5 bases). This CDR3 is 15 amino acids long. In germline, CDR1 is SQVTM, CDR2 ANQGSEA. Trimming stripped 0 bases from V and 7 bases from J, with 15 bases between. The CDR3, as DNA: TGCAGCGTTGAAGATACGGGGAAGGGTGGCGGGGAGCTGTTTTTT. Its translation is CSVEDTGKGGGELFF.

This chain joins TRBV7-7 and TRBJ1-1; D not resolved. Germline lookup yields CDR1 SSHAT and CDR2 FNYEAQ (reference sequence). V was pared by 3 bases and J by 0 bases, with 5 bases between. This CDR3 contains 13 residues. The CDR3 region is CASSLQVNTEAFF. The CDR3, as DNA: TGTGCCAGCAGCTTGCAGGTGAACACTGAAGCTTTCTTT. Together with reference TRBV7-7 and TRBJ1-1, the CDR3 gives the full variable domain: GAGVSQSPRYKVTKRGQDVTLRCDPISSHATLYWYQQALGQGPEFLTYFNYEAQPDKSGLPSDRFSAERPEGSISTLTIQRTEQRDSAMYRCASSLQVNTEAFFGQGTRLTVV.

In its sample, this clone was seen a few times. The V call is TRBV27, the J call TRBJ1-1; TRBD1 matches at 7 bases. The CDR3 loop spans 14 amino acids. Germline V lookup: CDR1 MNHEY, CDR2 SMNVEV (reference sequence). Unmatched junction bases numbered 11, after V lost 6 bases and J lost 7 bases. The CDR3 protein is CASRAVGTASEAFF. DNA for the CDR3: TGTGCCAGCAGGGCTGTGGGGACAGCTAGTGAAGCTTTCTTT.

The chain couples TRBV15 to TRBJ2-5; a weak D match, TRBD1 (6 bases). The CDR3 spans 16 residues. Germline CDR1 LNHNV, CDR2 YYDKDF (reference sequence). V was trimmed by 0 bases and J by 2 bases, leaving 13 bases between them. In nucleotides, the CDR3 is TGTGCCACCAGCAGAGATCTGGGGGCAGGGCAAGAGACCCAGTACTTC. As protein: CATSRDLGAGQETQYF.

This chain uses TRBV15 with TRBJ1-3; unclear D gene. This CDR3 is 13 amino acids long. Trimming pared 3 bases from V and 3 bases from J, leaving 6 bases between. CDR1 is LNHNV and CDR2 is YYDKDF in the germline V gene (reference sequence). CDR3 residues: CATSRPDGNTIYF. The CDR3 nucleotides are TGTGCCACCAGCAGGCCCGATGGAAACACCATATATTTT.

This clone was seen just once. This chain links TRBV28 with TRBJ1-6; 9 bases align to TRBD1. V gave up 4 bases and J gave up 6 bases; unmatched junction bases: 4. This CDR3 spans 15 amino acids. In germline, CDR1 is MDHEN, CDR2 SYDVKM. For the CDR3, the DNA is TGTGCCAGCAGTTACGGGACAGGGCTTAATTCACCCCTCCACTTT. It codes for CASSYGTGLNSPLHF.

The V call is TRBV9, the J call TRBJ2-1; the D gene is possibly TRBD1 (5 bases). This CDR3 comprises 15 residues. Trimming stripped 0 bases from V and 4 bases from J, with 11 bases between. Germline-derived CDR1 and CDR2 are SGDLS and YYNGEE. CDR3 coding DNA: TGTGCCAGCAGCGTAGGTTCACAGGTTTACAATGAGCAGTTCTTC. It codes for CASSVGSQVYNEQFF.

Only one count was recorded for this clone. Written as DNA, the CDR3 is TGTGCCAGCAACAGGGACCCAGGGACCCAGTACTTC. As protein: CASNRDPGTQYF. The chain joins TRBV2 to TRBJ2-5, with a weak D call TRBD1 (6 bases). Germline values: CDR1 SNHLY, CDR2 FYNNEI. V dropped 7 bases and J dropped 7 bases, with 13 bases sitting between them. There are 12 residues in the CDR3.

The gene calls are TRBV7-2 and TRBJ2-2; 8 bases line up with TRBD2. CDR1 is SGHTA, CDR2 FQGNSA, per germline. The J segment lost 4 bases and the V segment lost 5 bases, leaving 6 bases of the junction unmatched. The CDR3 spans 15 residues. CDR3 loop: CASSPGAGGTGELFF. The CDR3 DNA is TGTGCCAGCAGCCCGGGGGCGGGAGGCACCGGGGAGCTGTTTTTT.

The sample holds a few counts of this clone. The sample contains more than one DNA sequence encoding this CDR3. V and J are TRBV20-1 and TRBJ1-1, with unresolved D. Germline V gene sequence: CDR1 DFQATT, CDR2 SNEGSKA (reference sequence). The CDR3 is 11 residues long. Trimming removed 3 bases from V and 5 bases from J, with 7 bases in between. The CDR3 DNA is TGCAGTGCTAGGAGGGAGACTGAAGCTTTCTTT. Protein: CSARRETEAFF.

This clone appeared a single time. This CDR3 is also generated by other DNA sequences in the sample. The genes are TRBV28 and TRBJ2-7; D remains unclear. CDR1 is MDHEN and CDR2 is SYDVKM in the germline V gene. Trimming stripped 6 bases from V and 3 bases from J, with 9 bases between. This CDR3 has 12 amino acids. The CDR3 region is CASRANSYEQYF. CDR3 in DNA: TGTGCCAGCAGGGCTAACAGCTACGAGCAGTACTTC.

The genes are TRBV7-8 and TRBJ2-7, with 7 bases fitting TRBD2. The CDR3 runs 15 residues. Germline CDR1 reads SGHVS; CDR2 reads FQNEAQ. Unmatched junction bases numbered 13, after V lost 5 bases and J lost 6 bases. CDR3 sequence: CASSHRTSRVSEQYF. The DNA for the CDR3 is TGTGCCAGCAGCCACAGGACTAGTAGAGTCAGCGAGCAGTACTTC.

CDR3 loop: CASTRKPQGYTGELFF. For the CDR3, the DNA is TGTGCCAGCACCCGGAAGCCGCAGGGTTACACCGGGGAGCTGTTTTTT. The genes are TRBV13 and TRBJ2-2; weak D call: TRBD1 (5 bases). V was clipped by 7 bases and J by 3 bases, with 18 bases between them. CDR1 and CDR2 from the germline V gene are PRHDT and FYEKMQ (reference sequence). This CDR3 is built from 16 residues.

This chain uses TRBV28 with TRBJ2-7, with D maybe TRBD2 (5 bases). Germline CDR1 is MDHEN and CDR2 is SYDVKM. Between the trimmed V and J ends, which lost 3 bases and 5 bases, there was a span of 14 bases. This CDR3 has 14 amino acids. In DNA, the CDR3 is TGTGCCAGCAGTTTCGGGGTACGAATGAACGAGCAGTACTTC. Residues: CASSFGVRMNEQYF.

V is TRBV6-1 and J is TRBJ2-3, with 7 bases lining up with TRBD2. V lost 7 bases, J lost 1 base, and 5 bases stayed unmatched. Germline CDR1 MNHNS, CDR2 SASEGT. The CDR3 extends over 14 amino acids. The CDR3 sequence is CASNTREGTDTQYF. In DNA, the CDR3 is TGTGCCAGCAACACCCGGGAGGGCACAGATACGCAGTATTTT.

In this sample, this clone turned up a few times. The rearrangement joins TRBV9 to TRBJ1-4; D is undetermined. Germline lookup yields CDR1 SGDLS and CDR2 YYNGEE. This CDR3 is built from 15 residues. Trimming cost V 0 bases and J 0 bases, with 6 bases left between them. In nucleotides, the CDR3 is TGTGCCAGCAGCGTAGGAGTAGCAACTAATGAAAAACTGTTTTTT. As protein: CASSVGVATNEKLFF.

This clone appeared a few times. This specimen includes other DNA sequences encoding the same CDR3. This chain uses TRBV6-1 with TRBJ1-4; D possibly corresponds to TRBD1 (6 bases). Germline V lookup: CDR1 MNHNS, CDR2 SASEGT. The CDR3 is 14 amino acids. V was shortened by 3 bases and J by 7 bases, with 12 bases between the two germline ends. CDR3 sequence reads: CASSEGGLGEKLFF. The CDR3 DNA is TGTGCCAGCAGTGAGGGGGGGCTTGGTGAAAAACTGTTTTTT.

This sequence joins TRBV7-9 and TRBJ2-7; 10 bases match TRBD1. Germline-derived CDR1 and CDR2 are SEHNR and FQNEAQ (reference sequence). The ends lost 4 bases at V and 4 bases at J; junction bases unmatched: 7. CDR3 length: 15 residues. CDR3 DNA sequence: TGTGCCAGCAGCTGGACAGGGGGGATAGTATACGAGCAGTACTTC. Protein sequence: CASSWTGGIVYEQYF.

This sequence joins TRBV29-1 and TRBJ2-1; perhaps D is TRBD1 or TRBD2 (5 bases each). CDR3 length equals 13 residues. The germline V gene encodes CDR1 SQVTM and CDR2 ANQGSEA. V dropped 4 bases and J dropped 4 bases, with 11 bases sitting between them. CDR3 nucleotides: TGCAGCGTTGCGAGGGACGGGTACAATGAGCAGTTCTTC. It translates to CSVARDGYNEQFF.

The rearrangement links TRBV7-9 to TRBJ2-5; D remains unclear. The CDR3 has 14 residues. Germline V gene lookup returns CDR1 SEHNR and CDR2 FQNEAQ (reference sequence). Deletions cut 6 bases from V and 5 bases from J, with 16 bases between. CDR3 sequence (DNA): TGTGCCAGCAGTTATCGCACGGATATTGAGACCCAGTACTTC. It encodes CASSYRTDIETQYF.

A note on this clone: The same CDR3 can be traced to other DNA sequences in this sample. The rearrangement links TRBV7-2 to TRBJ2-3; D is ambiguous. Trimming removed 1 base at V and 5 bases at J, with 4 bases between. The CDR3 covers 12 residues. Germline assignment: CDR1 SGHTA and CDR2 FQGNSA. This CDR3 reads CASSLVRDTQYF. CDR3 DNA: TGTGCCAGCAGCTTAGTCAGAGATACGCAGTATTTT.

The CDR3 region is CASSIAGGEAFF. The CDR3 nucleotides are TGTGCCAGTAGTATAGCGGGAGGTGAAGCTTTCTTT. The chain joins TRBV19 to TRBJ1-1; no clear D gene. This CDR3 region has 12 residues. V was cut by 1 base and J by 7 bases, with 7 bases left in between. Germline V CDR1 and CDR2: LNHDA, SQIVND (reference sequence).

The chain employs TRBV7-8 and TRBJ1-5; a possible D gene is TRBD1 (5 bases). The CDR3 is 15 amino acids. Germline CDR1 reads SGHVS; CDR2 reads FQNEAQ. Between the trimmed V and J ends, which lost 1 base and 5 bases, there was a span of 12 bases. CDR3 sequence reads: CASSLVEGPYQPQHF. The CDR3 DNA reads as TGTGCCAGCAGCTTAGTGGAGGGGCCCTATCAGCCCCAGCATTTT.

Regarding this clone: This sample includes further DNA sequences coding for the same CDR3. The V call is TRBV9, the J call TRBJ1-4; D perhaps matches TRBD1 (5 bases). CDR3 size: 13 residues. Germline assignment: CDR1 SGDLS and CDR2 YYNGEE. The ends were cut back, 1 base at V and 8 bases at J, with 9 bases in the middle. The CDR3 loop is CASSVTGGEKLFF. CDR3 in DNA: TGTGCCAGCAGCGTAACTGGGGGAGAAAAACTGTTTTTT.

This clone was found once. The chain combines TRBV30 with TRBJ1-1; 9 bases are a match to TRBD1. J was trimmed by 5 bases and V by 5 bases; bases with no gene match: 6. Germline loops: CDR1 GTSNPN, CDR2 SVGIG (reference sequence). This CDR3 region has 13 residues. CDR3: CAWDRQGGTEAFF. Here the CDR3 DNA reads TGTGCCTGGGATCGACAGGGGGGGACTGAAGCTTTCTTT.

The chain links TRBV30 to TRBJ1-6; D gene uncertain. The CDR3 sequence is 12 residues long. V was shortened by 0 bases and J by 12 bases, with 9 bases between the two germline ends. Germline V gene sequence: CDR1 GTSNPN, CDR2 SVGIG (reference sequence). The CDR3 nucleotides read TGTGCCTGGAGTGTAAGGTCAGAACCCCTCCACTTT. As protein: CAWSVRSEPLHF.

The chain is built from TRBV9 and TRBJ2-7; D possibly matches TRBD1 or TRBD2 (5 bases each). The CDR3 contains 15 residues. V was cut by 4 bases and J by 2 bases, with 16 bases left in between. CDR1 SGDLS and CDR2 YYNGEE come from the germline V gene. In nucleotides, the CDR3 is TGTGCCAGCAGCTACCGAGGGGAGTTGACCTACGAGCAGTACTTC. It yields the protein CASSYRGELTYEQYF.

CDR3 sequence reads: CASRIARVSYEQYF. The CDR3 DNA reads TGTGCCAGCAGAATCGCAAGGGTCTCCTACGAGCAGTACTTC. The V call is TRBV6-5, the J call TRBJ2-7; no firm D call. The CDR3 runs to 14 residues. V was pared by 6 bases and J by 0 bases, with 12 bases between. The germline CDR1 and CDR2 sequences are MNHEY and SVGAGI.